Below are 17 T cell receptor beta chains sequenced from a single sample in a study of control samples from healthy donors and cancer patients (TCRdb year 2020). Libraries were made using the immunoSEQ multiplex PCR assay. TCRdb re-hosts the immuneACCESS table, in-frame sequences only. Its copies lack some clones; in the studies checked, an unresolved V gene accounts for under half of them, and the cause for the rest is not known. The sample profile shows about 77,000 clones; roughly 92% of them were found once. The top ten clonotypes cover 5% to 6% of the sample. Material for sequencing was blood. The receptors originated from a woman aged 55-70 years in good health.

The rearrangement links TRBV7-9 to TRBJ1-1; D is perhaps TRBD1 (5 bases). Per germline, CDR1 SEHNR and CDR2 FQNEAQ (reference sequence). The length of the CDR3 is 14 residues. The V and J ends lost 1 base and 5 bases respectively, with 11 bases between them. CDR3 amino acids: CASSLEGSGTEAFF. As DNA, the CDR3 is TGTGCCAGCAGCTTAGAGGGGAGTGGGACTGAAGCTTTCTTT.

The CDR3: CASSYQAQTGTGGYTF. The DNA of the CDR3 is TGTGCCAGCAGTTACCAAGCACAGACAGGGACTGGTGGCTACACCTTC. The chain carries TRBV6-5 and TRBJ1-2, with TRBD1 matching over 7 bases. The V gene end was trimmed by 2 bases and the J gene end by 7 bases; junction bases not matched to a gene: 13. The CDR3 has 16 amino acids. Germline-derived CDR1 and CDR2 are MNHEY and SVGAGI.

The chain carries TRBV6-1 and TRBJ2-7, with TRBD2 matching over 11 bases. With 0 bases clipped from V and 6 bases from J, the junction kept 13 bases outside the gene matches. Germline CDR1 and CDR2: MNHNS and SASEGT. CDR3 length equals 18 residues. The CDR3 sequence: CASSEALQVAGGPSEQYF. The CDR3 nucleotides read TGTGCCAGCAGTGAAGCGCTTCAAGTAGCGGGAGGGCCTAGCGAGCAGTACTTC.

V gene TRBV11-2 combines with J gene TRBJ1-5, with 7 positions matching TRBD1. Germline V gives CDR1 SGHAT, CDR2 FQNNGV. This CDR3 is built from 15 residues. The V segment lost 1 base and the J segment 7 bases; nucleotides outside the gene matches: 7. This CDR3 reads CASSLGQGPPQPQHF. The CDR3 DNA is TGTGCCAGCAGCTTAGGACAGGGCCCTCCACAGCCCCAGCATTTT.

This sequence joins TRBV12-3 or TRBV12-4 and TRBJ1-5; 7 bases match TRBD1. CDR3 length: 13 amino acids. V shed 5 bases, J shed 4 bases, and the junction held 2 bases outside the gene matches. The CDR3 nucleotides read TGTGCCAGCAGTGGGACAGCAAATCAGCCCCAGCATTTT. It is translated as CASSGTANQPQHF.

J is TRBJ1-5 and V is TRBV5-6, with 8 nucleotides matching TRBD1. The CDR3 runs 15 residues. V shed 4 bases, J shed 0 bases, and the junction held 3 bases outside the gene matches. The germline CDR1 and CDR2 sequences are SGHDT and YYEEEE. CDR3 in DNA: TGTGCCAGCAGCAAGGGACAGGTTAGCAATCAGCCCCAGCATTTT. This sequence encodes CASSKGQVSNQPQHF.

The chain links TRBV3-1 (or the pseudogene TRBV3-2) to TRBJ2-1; D unresolved. This CDR3 has 11 amino acids. Trimming shortened V by 4 bases and J by 6 bases, and 4 bases separated the two germline ends. Germline loops: CDR1 LGHDT, CDR2 YNNKEL (reference sequence). The CDR3: CASSLGNEQFF. In DNA form, the CDR3 reads TGTGCCAGCAGCCTAGGCAATGAGCAGTTCTTC.

The chain combines TRBV7-2 with TRBJ1-2; a weak D match, TRBD1 (5 bases). V shed 8 bases and J shed 2 bases, with 9 bases lying between them. This CDR3 comprises 12 residues. Germline V gene lookup returns CDR1 SGHTA and CDR2 FQGNSA. The CDR3 protein is CASRGENYGYTF. In DNA, the CDR3 is TGTGCCAGCCGAGGGGAGAACTATGGCTACACCTTC.

This sequence joins TRBV7-2 and TRBJ2-7; a possible D gene is TRBD1 (5 bases). The V end was cut by 1 base, the J end by 2 bases, with 6 bases between. This CDR3 contains 13 residues. Germline values: CDR1 SGHTA, CDR2 FQGNSA. The CDR3: CASSLGQPYEQYF. CDR3 nucleotide sequence: TGTGCCAGCAGCTTAGGACAGCCCTACGAGCAGTACTTC.

This chain connects TRBV18 to TRBJ1-5; D gene unclear. V was clipped by 5 bases and J by 4 bases, with 9 bases between them. CDR3 length: 13 residues. CDR1 is KGHSH, CDR2 LQKENI, per germline. The CDR3 DNA is TGTGCCAGCTCAGAGATAGGAAATCAGCCCCAGCATTTT. This gives the protein CASSEIGNQPQHF.

This clone was seen a single time. The chain employs TRBV28 and TRBJ2-4; 8 bases are shared with TRBD2. Trimming at V came to 2 bases and at J to 0 bases, leaving 6 bases not matched to a gene. Germline CDR1 is MDHEN and CDR2 is SYDVKM. This CDR3 has 17 residues. The CDR3 here is CASSLNRGGEAKNIQYF. DNA of the CDR3: TGTGCCAGCAGTTTAAACCGGGGGGGAGAAGCCAAAAACATTCAGTACTTC.

J is TRBJ2-3 and V is TRBV2; tentative D call: TRBD2 (5 bases). V shed 8 bases and J shed 4 bases, with 7 bases lying between them. The CDR3 has 11 residues. The V gene's germline CDR1 is SNHLY and CDR2 FYNNEI. This chain's CDR3 is CASVLADTQYF. In DNA form, the CDR3 reads TGTGCCAGCGTACTAGCAGATACGCAGTATTTT.

The chain joins TRBV5-6 to TRBJ1-4; TRBD1 matches at 10 bases. Unmatched junction bases numbered 7, after V lost 0 bases and J lost 8 bases. In germline, CDR1 is SGHDT, CDR2 YYEEEE. The CDR3 runs to 16 residues. DNA of the CDR3: TGTGCCAGCAGCTTGGCCCAGGGACAGGGGCACGAAAAACTGTTTTTT. Translated, it gives CASSLAQGQGHEKLFF.

This sequence joins TRBV24-1 and TRBJ2-1; D unresolved. This CDR3 comprises 15 residues. Trimming removed 9 bases at V and 1 base at J, with 15 bases between. Germline-derived CDR1 and CDR2 are KGHDR and SFDVKD. In DNA form, the CDR3 reads TGTGCCACCGCTGGGGTGGGAACGTCCTACAATGAGCAGTTCTTC. This gives the protein CATAGVGTSYNEQFF.

The gene calls are TRBV6-6 and TRBJ2-3; 8 positions agree with TRBD2. CDR1 and CDR2 (germline): MNHNY, SVGAGI (reference sequence). The CDR3 runs to 14 residues. V trimming: 6 bases; J trimming: 8 bases; junction bases outside the gene matches: 10. The CDR3 DNA reads as TGTGCCAGCAGATTAGCGGGAATGGGGGGTACGCAGTATTTT. It yields the protein CASRLAGMGGTQYF.

V is TRBV28 and J is TRBJ1-1; possibly TRBD1 for D (6 bases). V was cut by 7 bases and J by 5 bases, with 17 bases left in between. The CDR3 is made up of 14 amino acids. Germline CDR1 reads MDHEN; CDR2 reads SYDVKM. The CDR3 spells CASTMGAPRTEAFF. In DNA form, the CDR3 reads TGTGCCAGCACTATGGGGGCCCCTAGGACTGAAGCTTTCTTT.

This clone was seen once. The gene calls are TRBV7-9 and TRBJ1-6; the D gene is possibly TRBD1 (6 bases). Germline loops: CDR1 SEHNR, CDR2 FQNEAQ (reference sequence). This CDR3 is built from 15 residues. Trimming shortened V by 0 bases and J by 7 bases, and 10 bases separated the two germline ends. CDR3 nucleotides: TGTGCCAGCAGCTTAGCGGGACACCAAAATTCACCCCTCCACTTT. Protein product: CASSLAGHQNSPLHF.